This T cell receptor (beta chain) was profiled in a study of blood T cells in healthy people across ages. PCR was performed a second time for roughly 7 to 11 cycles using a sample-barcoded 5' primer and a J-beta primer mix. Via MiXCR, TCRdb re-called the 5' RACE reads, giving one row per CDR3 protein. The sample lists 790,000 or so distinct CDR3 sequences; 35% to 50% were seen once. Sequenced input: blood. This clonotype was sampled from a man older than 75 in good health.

CDR3: CASSLARGELFF. CDR3 DNA sequence: TGTGCCAGCAGTTTAGCACGGGGGGAGCTGTTTTTT. The chain combines TRBV12-3 or TRBV12-4 with TRBJ2-2; D is uncertain. The CDR3 sequence is 12 residues long. V dropped 0 bases and J dropped 8 bases, with 4 bases sitting between them.